This T cell receptor (beta chain) was captured by sequencing in a study of vaccination effects on CD4 cells after COVID-19. Looking at the study overall: All participants had two doses of either the BNT162b2 or mRNA-1273 vaccine.

As concerns this clone: Its antigen is not known.

The protocol was immunoSEQ multiplex PCR, while the TCRdb copy is restricted to in-frame clones and leaves out a portion. The data hold tens of thousands of clones, with roughly 75% observed a single time. CD4+ T cells specific for antigen were expanded with viral peptide pools by the ViraFEST assay before sequencing. A roughly 10-day culture period preceded the isolation of CD4+ T cells. Previously uninfected by SARS-CoV-2, the vaccine recipients also showed negative nucleocapsid antibodies. A half-volume exchange with IL-2 medium occurred on days 3 and 7. CDR3 length: 15 residues. Germline V lookup: CDR1 MNHEY, CDR2 SVGAGI. J lost 5 bases, V lost 6 bases, and 10 bases had no gene match.

The sequence was collected from a human donor who received a COVID-19 vaccine. This material consisted of CD4+ T cells from PBMCs cultured with HCoV-NL63 spike peptides, taken before COVID-19 vaccination. The chain is built from TRBV6-5 and TRBJ2-7; 10 nucleotides align to TRBD1. The CDR3 protein is CASSLRGDRGHEQYF. In nucleotides, the CDR3 is TGTGCCAGCAGCCTCAGGGGGGACAGGGGCCACGAGCAGTACTTC.